The next 15 T cell receptor beta chains were all read from a single sample in a study of blood T cell repertoires in COVID-19. This table comes from immunoSEQ multiplex PCR, and its TCRdb copy is limited to in-frame clones, with some not included. The sample contains roughly 190,000 clones, 75% to 85% of which appear only once. Sequenced sample: PBMCs or T cells enriched from blood (not recorded which). All receptors come from a man aged 40-49 years who had recovered from COVID-19.

This clone was observed a few times. Other DNA sequences in this sample translate to the same CDR3. The chain has TRBV27 and TRBJ1-1; TRBD1 is a possible D gene (5 bases). Germline values: CDR1 MNHEY, CDR2 SMNVEV (reference sequence). The CDR3 is made up of 12 amino acids. Trimming took off 6 bases at V and 4 bases at J, with 9 bases between the two ends. The CDR3 reads CASSQGGTEAFF. In nucleotides, the CDR3 is TGTGCCAGCAGCCAGGGAGGCACTGAAGCTTTCTTT.

The chain uses TRBV7-3 and TRBJ2-1; tentative D call: TRBD1 (6 bases). With 0 bases removed from V and 8 bases from J, the gap between germline ends came to 17 bases. The CDR3 runs 16 residues. CDR1 and CDR2 (germline): SGHTA, FQGTGA. CDR3 nucleotides: TGTGCCAGCAGCTTAACCAGGGGTCCTCCTGGGGATGAGCAGTTCTTC. The encoded protein is CASSLTRGPPGDEQFF.

V is TRBV4-1 and J is TRBJ2-1; 9 bases fit TRBD2. CDR1 is MGHRA and CDR2 is YSYEKL in the germline V gene. The CDR3 loop spans 16 amino acids. The V gene end was trimmed by 4 bases and the J gene end by 12 bases; junction bases not matched to a gene: 16. The CDR3 bases are TGCGCCAGCAGCCCCCCCGGAGGACTAGCGAGGCAAAGGCAGTTCTTC. It encodes CASSPPGGLARQRQFF.

This rearrangement joins TRBV4-3 to TRBJ1-1; D unclear. V was trimmed by 0 bases and J by 1 base, leaving 9 bases between them. The germline CDR1 and CDR2 sequences are LGHNA and YSLEER. This CDR3 has 15 residues. The CDR3 loop is CASSQEYTRNTEAFF. The DNA for the CDR3 is TGCGCCAGCAGCCAAGAGTACACCCGGAACACTGAAGCTTTCTTT.

This chain connects TRBV10-3 to TRBJ1-2; D may be TRBD1 (5 bases). The germline gives CDR1 ENHRY, CDR2 SYGVKD. With 2 bases removed from V and 5 bases from J, the gap between germline ends came to 15 bases. The CDR3 is 15 residues long. CDR3 amino acids: CAISEPTETAYGYTF. The DNA for the CDR3 is TGTGCCATCAGTGAGCCGACAGAGACTGCGTATGGCTACACCTTC.

CDR3 loop: CASSLEGGYGNEQFF. The DNA for the CDR3 is TGTGCCAGCAGTTTAGAGGGAGGATATGGGAATGAGCAGTTCTTC. The V gene is TRBV27, the J gene TRBJ2-1, with D possibly TRBD2 on 6 matching bases. The V end lost 2 bases, the J end lost 7 bases, and 15 bases lay between the germline ends. Germline CDR1 is MNHEY and CDR2 is SMNVEV (reference sequence). The CDR3 loop spans 15 amino acids.

V and J are TRBV6-5 and TRBJ2-7; 7 bases align to TRBD2. Germline trimming cut 2 bases from V and 6 bases from J; bases unmatched to any gene: 7. This CDR3 contains 14 residues. From germline, CDR1 is MNHEY and CDR2 SVGAGI. The CDR3 region is CASSYRGDRGEQYV. The CDR3 DNA reads TGTGCCAGCAGTTACCGGGGGGATAGGGGCGAGCAGTACGTC.

The chain carries TRBV7-2 and TRBJ2-1; possible D gene TRBD1, 6 bases. CDR1 SGHTA and CDR2 FQGNSA come from the germline V gene. The CDR3 consists of 16 residues. Trimming stripped 2 bases from V and 6 bases from J, with 17 bases between. The CDR3 DNA follows: TGTGCCAGCAGCTTATATGCAGGGGTCGGAGGCAATGAGCAGTTCTTC. It translates to CASSLYAGVGGNEQFF.

The genes are TRBV15 and TRBJ2-3; no firm D call. V was shortened by 2 bases and J by 4 bases, with 13 bases between the two germline ends. From germline, CDR1 is LNHNV and CDR2 YYDKDF (reference sequence). This CDR3 comprises 15 residues. As DNA, the CDR3 is TGTGCCACCAGCAGATCCCTGACGGAGCCAGATACGCAGTATTTT. It is translated as CATSRSLTEPDTQYF.

Of note for this clone: Different DNA sequences within this sample yield the same CDR3. The chain carries TRBV18 and TRBJ1-5; the D is unclear. The ends were cut back, 3 bases at V and 5 bases at J, with 8 bases in the middle. Germline V lookup: CDR1 KGHSH, CDR2 LQKENI. CDR3 length: 13 amino acids. This CDR3 reads CASSPGRDQPQHF. The CDR3 region has the DNA TGTGCCAGCTCACCGGGGAGGGATCAGCCCCAGCATTTT.

The chain couples TRBV27 to TRBJ2-2; 11 positions agree with TRBD2. J lost 4 bases, V lost 1 base, and 2 bases had no gene match. CDR1 and CDR2 (germline): MNHEY, SMNVEV (reference sequence). CDR3 length equals 16 residues. The chain's CDR3 is CASSLLAGGATGELFF. Here the CDR3 DNA reads TGTGCCAGCAGTTTATTAGCGGGAGGGGCCACCGGGGAGCTGTTTTTT.

In this sample, this clone turned up once. V gene TRBV6-5 combines with J gene TRBJ2-3; maybe TRBD1 (6 bases). V lost 5 bases, J lost 2 bases, and 14 bases lay in between. Germline V gives CDR1 MNHEY, CDR2 SVGAGI. The CDR3 contains 15 residues. This CDR3 reads CASSRTDYSTDTQYF. CDR3 coding DNA: TGTGCCAGCAGTCGGACAGACTATTCCACAGATACGCAGTATTTT.

J is TRBJ2-3 and V is TRBV5-1; TRBD1 matches at 9 bases. This CDR3 comprises 15 residues. V shed 9 bases and J 3 bases; nucleotides not matched to a gene: 11. The germline gives CDR1 SGHRS, CDR2 YFSETQ. The CDR3 region is CATRTGTGITDTQYF. CDR3 DNA sequence: TGCGCCACAAGGACCGGGACAGGGATTACAGATACGCAGTATTTT.

The V call is TRBV6-4, the J call TRBJ1-5; no firm D call. Trimming took off 3 bases at V and 4 bases at J, with 7 bases between the two ends. The CDR3 runs 13 residues. Germline values: CDR1 MRHNA, CDR2 SNTAGT. CDR3 protein: CASSESANQPQHF. The CDR3 DNA is TGTGCCAGCAGTGAATCAGCGAATCAGCCCCAGCATTTT.

The CDR3 is CASSSGGGVDTYNEQFF. In DNA form, the CDR3 reads TGCGCCAGCAGCTCCGGGGGGGGCGTCGATACCTACAATGAGCAGTTCTTC. This chain links TRBV5-1 with TRBJ2-1; 8 bases fit TRBD2. V lost 3 bases, J lost 2 bases, and 10 bases stayed unmatched. Per germline, CDR1 SGHRS and CDR2 YFSETQ. The CDR3 has 17 residues.